This T cell receptor (beta chain) came from a study of CD8 T cells in Susac syndrome. Whole-study results and caveats: A relatively small number of individuals underwent TCR sequencing and HLA analysis.

This CDR3 contains 15 residues. Trimming left V 5 bases short and J 5 bases short, with 18 bases between. The germline V gene has CDR1 MNHEY and CDR2 SMNVEV (reference sequence). TEMRA cells were FACS-enriched, and CD8+ and CD4+ T cells were isolated negatively. In the case of this clonotype: Its antigen is unidentified.

RNA, at about 0.45 to 1 ug, was reverse transcribed with random hexamers. Amplification of TCR beta CDR3 used immunoSEQ multiplex PCR across 54 Vbeta and 13 Jbeta. One entry per CDR3 protein, called by TCRdb with MiXCR from the immunoSEQ multiplex PCR reads. The repertoire consists of about 190,000 distinct CDR3 sequences, with 85% to 95% occurring once and the leading ten covering approximately 0.1%. Source material: CD4+ T cells from PBMCs. The TCR originated in a human donor in good health. V and J are TRBV27 and TRBJ2-5, with D tentatively TRBD1 (5 bases). The CDR3 region is CASSPRLTGAETQYF. CDR3 nucleotides: TGTGCCAGCAGTCCACGTCTTACAGGAGCGGAGACCCAGTACTTC.